This TCR beta chain was recovered during a study of T cell changes during pregnancy in multiple sclerosis. Libraries were prepared by immunoSEQ multiplex PCR; TCRdb keeps only in-frame clonotypes and omits some of them. The sample lists about 36,000 clones; 88% were seen once. In germline, CDR1 is MNHNY, CDR2 SVGAGI (reference sequence). V was pared by 5 bases and J by 2 bases, with 3 bases of the junction left unmatched. The length of the CDR3 is 15 residues. The rearrangement uses TRBV6-6 and TRBJ1-5, with 10 bases matching TRBD1. The sequenced sample was CD4+ T cells from peripheral blood mononuclear cells, obtained in the first trimester of pregnancy. This TCR came from a female donor with multiple sclerosis, enrolled in a pregnancy study. The CDR3 DNA follows: TGTGCCAGCAGTAGACAGGGGGCGGGCAATCAGCCCCAGCATTTT. Amino acid sequence: CASSRQGAGNQPQHF.